This T cell receptor (beta chain) was captured in a study of blood T cell repertoires in COVID-19 (dated by TCRdb to the early 2020s). General notes on the study: Collaborator samples came from the United States, Italy and Spain and covered acute and convalescent phases of COVID-19. The material from the prospective study consisted of cDNA or gDNA derived from T cells, B-cell-depleted T cells, or PBMCs. Deeply sampled blood TCRbeta repertoires from subjects exposed to, actively infected with, or recovered from COVID-19 were included in the dataset. A freely available public database, intended as a resource for researchers studying the immune response to SARS-CoV-2, is where the repertoires were released. Samples came from the ongoing ImmuneRACE study (first 160 participants) plus 1,254 subjects from 6 global collaborators. Sample metadata almost always included a de-identified subject ID, COVID-19 status, age in years and sex. Where available, HLA class I and class II types were obtained from metadata supplied by the sample provider rather than from assay-based typing. What the authors observed across the whole study: The amount of clinical and demographic metadata varied by source and participant and was provided uncurated.

On this clone itself: Its antigen specificity is not known. No base qualities exist here, and no much larger clone lies one base off it.

Each collaborating institution followed its own protocols to collect whole blood in K2EDTA tubes. For TCRbeta analysis, collaborators shipped samples as frozen whole blood, isolated PBMCs, or DNA extracted from either of those sample types. TCRbeta CDR3 regions were amplified from genomic DNA by means of the immunoSEQ Assay, a bias-controlled multiplex PCR. Concerning the study's data processing: Nucleated cell counts per sample were estimated from amplification of reference gene primers within the assay. To quantify the absolute abundance of each unique TCRbeta CDR3 rearrangement, sequence reads were collapsed and filtered. Productive Simpson clonality was computed per sample as the square root of Simpson's diversity index over productive rearrangements. TCRdb limited this immuneACCESS table to in-frame rearrangements with V and J called. A share of clones is missing; checked studies link under half to unresolved V genes, and the rest is unexplained. The V and J calls and clone size are taken from that table; D and trimming were inferred from the DNA. The sample data list about 86,000 clones, and around 86% of these were observed just once. The top ten clones comprise roughly 1.1% of the sample.

The germline V gene sets CDR1 to SQVTM and CDR2 to ANQGSEA. The cysteine opens and the phenylalanine closes a CDR3 of 12 amino acids. The kept DNA is CDR3 alone, 36 bases in frame from the first base. The junction carries 15 bases between V and J, which are trimmed by 7 bases and 6 bases respectively. The chain was built from TRBV29-1 and TRBJ1-2, and perhaps TRBD1 as D gene, on 6 matching bases. The sequenced sample consisted of peripheral blood. This TCR came from a human donor in a cohort sampled during active COVID-19. CDR3 sequence: CSAPRQVHGYTF. The nucleotide sequence reads as follows: TGCAGCGCCCCCCGACAGGTCCATGGCTACACCTTC.